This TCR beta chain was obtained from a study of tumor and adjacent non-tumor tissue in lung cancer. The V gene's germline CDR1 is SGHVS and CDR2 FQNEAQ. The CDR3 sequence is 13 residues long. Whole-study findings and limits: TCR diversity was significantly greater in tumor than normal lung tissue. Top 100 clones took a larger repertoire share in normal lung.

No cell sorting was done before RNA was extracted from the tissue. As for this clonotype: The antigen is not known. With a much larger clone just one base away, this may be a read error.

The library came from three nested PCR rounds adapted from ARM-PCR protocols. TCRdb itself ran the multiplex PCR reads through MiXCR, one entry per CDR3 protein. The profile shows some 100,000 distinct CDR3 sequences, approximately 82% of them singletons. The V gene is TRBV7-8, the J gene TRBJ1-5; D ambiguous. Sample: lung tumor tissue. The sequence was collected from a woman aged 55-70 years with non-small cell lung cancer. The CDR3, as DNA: TGTGCCAGCAGCTTAGCTGCCAAGCAGCCCCATCATTTT. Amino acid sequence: CASSLAAKQPHHF.